This T cell receptor beta chain originates from a study of beta chain features in type 1 diabetes. General study points: Junctions at VDJ sites from type 1 diabetes patients had fewer insertions and more deletions.

The CDR3 has 12 amino acids. Trimming shortened V by 2 bases and J by 1 base, and 2 bases separated the two germline ends. The germline V gene has CDR1 SEHNR and CDR2 FQNEAQ (reference sequence). Every isolated RNA sample was fully reverse transcribed, so sequencing captured expressed TCRB transcripts. Each sample of naive, central memory or regulatory T cells had, on average, roughly 3.5 million reads. Sequencing used immunoSEQ multiplex PCR; TCRdb keeps in-frame clones, though not all of them. The sample comprises 970,000 or so clones, about a sixth of which are singletons, and 0.02% to 0.025% rests with the top ten. This clone was observed a handful of times. The antigen is undetermined. One heparinised draw of blood, averaging approximately 110 mL, came from each donor.

Sequencing used naive CD4+ T cells from blood. This TCR came from a woman aged 18 to 35 in good health. V gene TRBV7-9 combines with J gene TRBJ1-2, with D unclear. The CDR3 sequence is CASSLNNYGYTF. CDR3 bases: TGTGCCAGCAGCTTAAATAACTATGGCTACACCTTC.